These 21 T cell receptor beta chains share one sample of origin, sequenced in a study of spatial heterogeneity in lung cancer. The time point denotes: sample taken at primary tumor resection. One entry per CDR3 protein, called by TCRdb with MiXCR from the 5' RACE reads. The table includes about 2,300 distinct CDR3 sequences, about 15% detected once. Specimen: normal lung tissue next to the tumor, collected at surgery. The receptor source for this set is a male donor with early-stage non-small cell lung cancer.

This clonotype qualifies as medium-sized. The gene calls are TRBV5-1 and TRBJ2-5; TRBD2 agrees at 7 bases. Trimming at V came to 1 base and at J to 2 bases, leaving 2 bases not matched to a gene. Germline-derived CDR1 and CDR2 are SGHRS and YFSETQ. The CDR3 has 14 residues. CDR3 DNA: TGCGCCAGCAGCTTGACTAGCGCACAAGAGACCCAGTACTTC. It encodes CASSLTSAQETQYF.

This clonotype is medium-sized in the sample. This chain connects TRBV19 to TRBJ2-2; 10 nucleotides align to TRBD1. The CDR3 is made up of 14 amino acids. Germline CDR1 LNHDA, CDR2 SQIVND (reference sequence). The junction had 3 bases not matched to a gene; V was cut back by 7 bases and J by 4 bases. The CDR3 DNA is TGTGCCAGTAAGACAGGGGGCGGCACCGGGGAGCTGTTTTTT. It yields the protein CASKTGGGTGELFF.

By proportion, this clonotype is medium-sized (0.01 to 0.1%). The chain is built from TRBV10-2 and TRBJ1-2, with D maybe TRBD1 (6 bases). Looked up from germline, CDR1 is WSHSY and CDR2 is SAAADI. V was pared by 7 bases and J by 4 bases, with 22 bases between. The CDR3 covers 16 residues. The CDR3 loop reads CASIRARGSAPYGYTF. CDR3 DNA: TGCGCCAGCATTCGAGCAAGGGGGTCGGCTCCCTATGGCTACACCTTC.

This clonotype is termed medium-sized. The rearrangement links TRBV28 to TRBJ1-5; possible D gene TRBD1, 6 bases. V lost 8 bases, J lost 5 bases, and 13 bases lay in between. The germline gives CDR1 MDHEN, CDR2 SYDVKM. The CDR3 is 13 residues long. The CDR3 sequence: CASGGGAYQPQHF. CDR3 DNA sequence: TGTGCCAGCGGGGGGGGCGCTTATCAGCCCCAGCATTTT. The full variable domain, its missing parts supplied by reference TRBV28 and TRBJ1-5, is DVKVTQSSRYLVKRTGEKVFLECVQDMDHENMFWYRQDPGLGLRLIYFSYDVKMKEKGDIPEGYSVSREKKERFSLILESASTNQTSMYLCASGGGAYQPQHFGDGTRLSIL.

This chain joins TRBV29-1 and TRBJ2-6; TRBD1 is a possible D gene (5 bases). Germline-derived CDR1 and CDR2 are SQVTM and ANQGSEA. CDR3 length: 13 residues. V dropped 6 bases and J dropped 0 bases, with 6 bases sitting between them. This chain's CDR3 is CSVTDSGANVLTF. The CDR3 region has the DNA TGCAGCGTGACAGACTCTGGGGCCAACGTCCTGACTTTC.

By share, this clonotype ranks as medium-sized. The rearrangement uses TRBV28 and TRBJ2-2, with 7 bases lining up with TRBD2. Germline V gene data show CDR1 as MDHEN and CDR2 as SYDVKM. V shed 0 bases, J shed 6 bases, and the junction held 7 bases outside the gene matches. CDR3 length: 16 residues. CDR3 loop: CASSLWRETSSGELFF. The CDR3 DNA sequence: TGTGCCAGCAGTTTATGGCGGGAGACGTCTTCCGGGGAGCTGTTTTTT. Full variable domain (missing parts from reference TRBV28 and TRBJ2-2): DVKVTQSSRYLVKRTGEKVFLECVQDMDHENMFWYRQDPGLGLRLIYFSYDVKMKEKGDIPEGYSVSREKKERFSLILESASTNQTSMYLCASSLWRETSSGELFFGEGSRLTVL.

This clonotype counts as large. The chain couples TRBV20-1 to TRBJ1-2; D uncertain. This CDR3 is 14 amino acids long. CDR1 is DFQATT and CDR2 is SNEGSKA in the germline V gene (reference sequence). Trimming removed 6 bases at V and 5 bases at J, with 19 bases between. CDR3 sequence: CSAPMTDGPYGYTF. The CDR3, as DNA: TGCAGTGCCCCAATGACGGACGGACCGTATGGCTACACCTTC.

By proportion, this clonotype is medium-sized. This chain connects TRBV20-1 to TRBJ2-7, with a tentative D call TRBD2 (6 bases). Germline lookup yields CDR1 DFQATT and CDR2 SNEGSKA (reference sequence). V was pared by 6 bases and J by 0 bases, with 18 bases between. This CDR3 comprises 15 residues. CDR3 DNA: TGCAGTGCCGGGGGAAGGGGAAGCGACTCCTACGAGCAGTACTTC. Its translation: CSAGGRGSDSYEQYF.

By sample share, this clonotype is large. The chain recombines TRBV7-2 with TRBJ2-5; D gene uncertain. Looked up from germline, CDR1 is SGHTA and CDR2 is FQGNSA. The CDR3 has 13 amino acids. V was pared by 3 bases and J by 3 bases, with 8 bases between. This CDR3 is CASSFKEKETQYF. The CDR3 DNA is TGTGCCAGCAGCTTCAAAGAGAAAGAGACCCAGTACTTC.

By share, this clonotype counts as medium-sized. This chain joins TRBV9 and TRBJ1-1, with TRBD1 matching 9 bases. In germline, CDR1 is SGDLS, CDR2 YYNGEE. The V and J ends lost 5 bases and 0 bases, in that order; junction bases with no gene match: 2. This CDR3 contains 14 residues. CDR3 amino acids: CASRGQGMNTEAFF. CDR3 sequence (DNA): TGTGCCAGCAGAGGACAGGGGATGAACACTGAAGCTTTCTTT.

In this sample, this clonotype is medium-sized. The J gene is TRBJ2-2, the V gene TRBV19, with D tentatively TRBD1 (5 bases). The CDR3 extends over 16 amino acids. V gave up 8 bases and J gave up 7 bases, with 23 bases separating them. CDR1 LNHDA and CDR2 SQIVND come from the germline V gene (reference sequence). CDR3 nucleotides: TGTGCCAGTGCGGTTGGTATTTGGGCCCAGGGCGGGGAGCTGTTTTTT. It is translated as CASAVGIWAQGGELFF.

By sample fraction, this clonotype is medium-sized (0.01 to 0.1%). This chain uses TRBV15 with TRBJ2-5; no definite D call. Germline V gene sequence: CDR1 LNHNV, CDR2 YYDKDF (reference sequence). The V end lost 5 bases, the J end lost 2 bases, and 12 bases lay between the germline ends. The CDR3 is 14 residues long. CDR3 loop: CATSSPTRQETQYF. In DNA, the CDR3 is TGTGCCACCAGCTCCCCAACCAGGCAAGAGACCCAGTACTTC.

This clonotype was detected many times. This rearrangement joins TRBV24-1 to TRBJ2-5; TRBD2 is a possible D gene (5 bases). The CDR3 runs to 15 residues. Germline values: CDR1 KGHDR, CDR2 SFDVKD. Trimming took 3 bases from V and 5 from J, leaving 15 bases between them. CDR3 loop: CATSDLLGPGETQYF. The CDR3 DNA is TGTGCCACCAGTGATCTCCTCGGGCCGGGGGAGACCCAGTACTTC.

This clonotype is categorized as medium-sized (0.01 to 0.1%). CDR3 in amino acids: CASSEGMGQNQPQHF. The CDR3 DNA reads as TGTGCCAGCAGTGAAGGAATGGGACAGAATCAGCCCCAGCATTTT. The chain has TRBV6-1 and TRBJ1-5, with TRBD1 matching over 7 bases. CDR3 length: 15 amino acids. The germline V gene has CDR1 MNHNS and CDR2 SASEGT. The junction had 4 bases not matched to a gene; V was cut back by 1 base and J by 4 bases.

In its sample, this clonotype ranks as medium-sized. The V gene is TRBV18, the J gene TRBJ2-7; possibly TRBD1 for D (5 bases). Trimming removed 3 bases from V and 2 bases from J, with 8 bases in between. The CDR3 is 13 residues long. CDR1 KGHSH and CDR2 LQKENI come from the germline V gene. As DNA, the CDR3 is TGTGCCAGCTCACCGACAGCCACCTACGAGCAGTACTTC. Translated, it gives CASSPTATYEQYF.

This clonotype occurred a few times. This chain links TRBV7-2 with TRBJ2-2; no definite D call. Per germline, CDR1 SGHTA and CDR2 FQGNSA. Trimming pared 4 bases from V and 0 bases from J, leaving 15 bases between. The CDR3 length is 17 residues. CDR3 residues: CASSSVRVLANTGELFF. DNA for the CDR3: TGTGCCAGCAGCTCCGTAAGAGTGCTCGCGAACACCGGGGAGCTGTTTTTT.

This clonotype counts as medium-sized. V and J are TRBV7-2 and TRBJ2-2; maybe TRBD2 (6 bases). The CDR3 is 15 amino acids. V shed 5 bases and J shed 1 base, with 11 bases lying between them. CDR1 and CDR2 (germline): SGHTA, FQGNSA. The CDR3 DNA follows: TGTGCCAGCAGCCGGGACTCGAGGAACACCGGGGAGCTGTTTTTT. Its protein product is CASSRDSRNTGELFF.

This clonotype is termed medium-sized (0.01 to 0.1%). CDR3 sequence reads: CASASQGNNEQFF. CDR3 DNA sequence: TGTGCCAGCGCCTCACAGGGAAACAATGAGCAGTTCTTC. The V call is TRBV18, the J call TRBJ2-1, with D possibly matching TRBD1 (6 bases). Per the germline V gene, CDR1 is KGHSH and CDR2 is LQKENI. V lost 8 bases and J lost 5, with 13 bases in between. The CDR3 is made up of 13 amino acids.

V is TRBV4-1 and J is TRBJ2-7, with D tentatively TRBD1 or TRBD2 (5 bases each). Germline CDR1 and CDR2: MGHRA and YSYEKL. The CDR3 has 16 amino acids. Trimming cost V 0 bases and J 5 bases, with 17 bases left between them. The CDR3 region is CASSQERSGPRDEQYF. CDR3 bases: TGCGCCAGCAGCCAAGAGCGATCGGGACCACGTGACGAGCAGTACTTC.

In its sample, this clonotype was seen a few times. V and J are TRBV6-2 or TRBV6-3 and TRBJ2-1; 12 nucleotides agree with TRBD2. J gave up 3 bases and V 5 bases, and 2 bases lay outside the gene matches. The CDR3 spans 15 residues. Germline assignment: CDR1 MNHEY and CDR2 SVGEGT. The CDR3 DNA reads TGTGCCAGCAGTCCGACTAGCGGGGGCTACAATGAGCAGTTCTTC. As protein: CASSPTSGGYNEQFF.

V usage is TRBV12-3 or TRBV12-4 and J usage is TRBJ2-5; 7 nucleotides align to TRBD2. V shed 5 bases, J shed 7 bases, and the junction held 10 bases outside the gene matches. The CDR3 runs 14 residues. The CDR3, as DNA: TGTGCCAGCAGTACCACCCAGACGGGGGGGACCCAGTACTTC. Translation: CASSTTQTGGTQYF.